Presented here are 6 T cell receptor beta chains from one specimen sequenced in a study of B cell selection in AIRE deficiency. Libraries were prepared by immunoSEQ multiplex PCR; TCRdb keeps only in-frame clonotypes and omits some of them. The table shows approximately 21,000 clones, with approximately 94% occurring only once. Regulatory T cells were sorted as CD4+CD25hiCD127low/negative. The specimen sequenced was Tregs sorted from PBMCs. The source is a human donor with AIRE deficiency.

V is TRBV10-2 and J is TRBJ2-3; TRBD2 aligns across 7 bases. Per germline, CDR1 WSHSY and CDR2 SAAADI. The CDR3 is made up of 15 amino acids. With V trimmed by 6 bases and J by 0 bases, 6 bases remained unmatched. The CDR3 bases are TGCGCCAGCAGCGCAACTAGCGCCAGCACAGATACGCAGTATTTT. Translation gives CASSATSASTDTQYF.

With respect to this clone: A junction end diverges from the germline sequence, so it may reflect a read error. The V gene is TRBV18, the J gene TRBJ1-4; the D is unclear. The CDR3 is made up of 15 amino acids. Germline loops: CDR1 KGHSH, CDR2 LQKENI. The chain's CDR3 is CCCAPLDRLIEELFF. As DNA, the CDR3 is TGCTGCTGCGCCCCATTGGACCGGCTAATTGAGGAACTGTTTTTT.

This clone was seen a single time. One end of the junction is discordant with germline, which a read error may explain. Here the CDR3 reads CASRSTRERLFF. The DNA for the CDR3 is TGTGCCAGCAGGTCAACGCGAGAAAGACTGTTTTTT. The V call is TRBV6-5, the J call TRBJ1-4; the D is unclear. The germline V gene encodes CDR1 MNHEY and CDR2 SVGAGI. CDR3 size: 12 residues.

The chain joins TRBV29-1 to TRBJ2-1; D uncertain. The CDR3 covers 12 residues. Deletions cut 0 bases from V and 16 bases from J, with 16 bases between. Germline CDR1 and CDR2: SQVTM and ANQGSEA. The CDR3 region is CSVEDFTLRSFF. The CDR3 bases are TGCAGCGTTGAAGATTTCACCCTGAGATCCTTCTTC.

The chain carries TRBV2 and TRBJ1-1; the match to TRBD1 covers 7 bases. CDR3 size: 15 residues. V shed 6 bases and J 2 bases; nucleotides not matched to a gene: 9. In germline, CDR1 is SNHLY, CDR2 FYNNEI. CDR3 loop: CASSRQEGGNTEAFF. CDR3 coding DNA: TGTGCCAGCAGCCGGCAGGAAGGGGGCAACACTGAAGCTTTCTTT.

This clone has only one observation. The V gene is TRBV5-1, the J gene TRBJ2-5, with TRBD2 matching 8 bases. Germline V gene data show CDR1 as SGHRS and CDR2 as YFSETQ. Trimming cost V 0 bases and J 5 bases; bases outside gene matches: 9. The CDR3 length is 16 residues. CDR3 residues: CASSLATGTREETQYF. The CDR3 coding sequence is TGCGCCAGCAGCTTGGCCACCGGGACTAGAGAGGAGACCCAGTACTTC.